These 26 T cell receptor beta chains came from one sample sequenced in a study of blood T cell repertoires in COVID-19. This table comes from immunoSEQ multiplex PCR, and its TCRdb copy is limited to in-frame clones, with some not included. The table includes more than 200,000 clones, around 86% detected once. Sequencing used PBMCs or T cells enriched from blood (not recorded which). The origin of the receptors is a woman between 50 and 59 years old who had recovered from COVID-19.

The J gene is TRBJ2-1, the V gene TRBV7-9; TRBD2 agrees at 9 bases. There are 15 residues in the CDR3. Per the germline V gene, CDR1 is SEHNR and CDR2 is FQNEAQ (reference sequence). Trimming took 1 base from V and 8 from J; bases not matched to a gene: 6. CDR3 amino acids: CASSLVLLAGDEQFF. The DNA of the CDR3 is TGTGCCAGCAGCTTAGTTTTATTAGCGGGGGATGAGCAGTTCTTC.

This clone was counted once. The rearrangement uses TRBV7-6 and TRBJ2-1; 16 bases align to TRBD2. This CDR3 spans 17 amino acids. The germline CDR1 and CDR2 sequences are SGHVS and FNYEAQ. The V gene end was trimmed by 5 bases and the J gene end by 6 bases; junction bases not matched to a gene: 7. CDR3 nucleotide sequence: TGTGCCAGCAGCCAGGGACTAGCGGGAGGGAAAGGCAATGAGCAGTTCTTC. Protein: CASSQGLAGGKGNEQFF.

The chain is built from TRBV19 and TRBJ1-1; TRBD1 agrees at 7 bases. Germline lookup yields CDR1 LNHDA and CDR2 SQIVND (reference sequence). Germline trimming cut 5 bases from V and 11 bases from J; bases unmatched to any gene: 11. This CDR3 region has 13 residues. The CDR3 reads CASSPPNRGRAFF. CDR3 in DNA: TGTGCCAGTAGTCCCCCTAACAGGGGTAGGGCTTTCTTT.

This clone was seen only a few times. The chain uses TRBV27 and TRBJ2-1; D is perhaps TRBD2 (6 bases). The CDR3 extends over 14 amino acids. The V end lost 2 bases, the J end lost 4 bases, and 9 bases lay between the germline ends. Germline CDR1 MNHEY, CDR2 SMNVEV (reference sequence). The chain's CDR3 is CASSLGGAYNEQFF. The DNA for the CDR3 is TGTGCCAGCAGTTTAGGAGGGGCGTACAATGAGCAGTTCTTC.

The V call is TRBV2, the J call TRBJ2-2; 12 positions match TRBD2. Germline lookup yields CDR1 SNHLY and CDR2 FYNNEI. The junction had 3 bases not matched to a gene; V was cut back by 6 bases and J by 4 bases. The CDR3 is 15 amino acids. The CDR3 DNA reads TGTGCCAGCAGAGAGGGACTAGCGGGCACCGGGGAGCTGTTTTTT. This translates into CASREGLAGTGELFF.

The chain recombines TRBV9 with TRBJ2-3, with 10 bases fitting TRBD2. Germline CDR1 is SGDLS and CDR2 is YYNGEE. V was clipped by 1 base and J by 4 bases; unmatched bases: 6. The length of the CDR3 is 16 residues. The CDR3 nucleotides read TGTGCCAGCAGCGTACGGGGGACTAGCGTGGCAGATACGCAGTATTTT. Protein product: CASSVRGTSVADTQYF. Using reference TRBV9 and TRBJ2-3 for the parts outside the CDR3, the full variable domain is DSGVTQTPKHLITATGQRVTLRCSPRSGDLSVYWYQQSLDQGLQFLIQYYNGEERAKGNILERFSAQQFPDLHSELNLSSLELGDSALYFCASSVRGTSVADTQYFGPGTRLTVL.

The chain links TRBV4-1 to TRBJ2-5, with TRBD2 as a possible D gene (6 bases). CDR3 size: 15 residues. Germline V lookup: CDR1 MGHRA, CDR2 YSYEKL. V gave up 3 bases and J gave up 1 base, with 12 bases separating them. The CDR3 DNA is TGCGCCAGCAGCCACAATCGCGGGGTCCAAGAGACCCAGTACTTC. Translated, it gives CASSHNRGVQETQYF.

This clone appeared a single time. This chain joins TRBV7-6 and TRBJ1-1; D is unresolved. Germline lookup yields CDR1 SGHVS and CDR2 FNYEAQ. The CDR3 spans 13 residues. Deletions cut 5 bases from V and 3 bases from J, with 10 bases between. CDR3 sequence: CASSPVLYTEAFF. CDR3 coding DNA: TGTGCCAGCAGCCCCGTCCTTTACACTGAAGCTTTCTTT.

The chain combines TRBV25-1 with TRBJ1-3; no firm D call. The CDR3 runs 15 residues. CDR1 is MGHDK, CDR2 SYGVNS, per germline. The ends were cut back, 0 bases at V and 0 bases at J, with 6 bases in the middle. CDR3 region: CASSEYGISGNTIYF. The DNA for the CDR3 is TGTGCCAGCAGTGAATACGGGATCTCTGGAAACACCATATATTTT.

The chain joins TRBV11-2 to TRBJ2-1, with D hard to call. Germline assignment: CDR1 SGHAT and CDR2 FQNNGV. The CDR3 contains 15 residues. The V and J ends lost 0 bases and 6 bases respectively, with 12 bases between them. CDR3 amino acids: CASSLDGQVFNEQFF. CDR3 nucleotides: TGTGCCAGCAGCTTAGATGGGCAGGTTTTCAATGAGCAGTTCTTC.

This sequence joins TRBV19 and TRBJ2-7; the D gene is possibly TRBD2 (5 bases). The CDR3 length is 13 residues. The germline V and J ends were trimmed by 8 bases and 2 bases, with 13 bases remaining between them. Germline CDR1 LNHDA, CDR2 SQIVND (reference sequence). This chain's CDR3 is CASAPGFPYEQYF. CDR3 coding DNA: TGTGCCAGTGCCCCGGGGTTCCCCTACGAGCAGTACTTC. Variable domain in full (rest from reference TRBV19 and TRBJ2-7): DGGITQSPKYLFRKEGQNVTLSCEQNLNHDAMYWYRQDPGQGLRLIYYSQIVNDFQKGDIAEGYSVSREKKESFPLTVTSAQKNPTAFYLCASAPGFPYEQYFGPGTRLTVT.

Concerning this clone itself: At one boundary the junction diverges from the germline segment, which might be a read error. V is TRBV7-7 and J is TRBJ2-1, with D possibly TRBD1 on 6 matching bases. This CDR3 comprises 15 residues. The germline V gene encodes CDR1 SSHAT and CDR2 FNYEAQ (reference sequence). CDR3 sequence reads: CASSLAHGTNNEQFF. In nucleotides, the CDR3 is TGTGCTAGCAGCTTAGCCCACGGGACAAACAATGAGCAGTTCTTC.

V is TRBV7-8 and J is TRBJ1-1; D might be TRBD1 (5 bases). With 0 bases removed from V and 8 bases from J, the gap between germline ends came to 7 bases. CDR3 length equals 12 residues. Germline loops: CDR1 SGHVS, CDR2 FQNEAQ. The CDR3 coding sequence is TGTGCCAGCAGCTTAGCGCCAGGGGAAGCTTTCTTT. Translation gives CASSLAPGEAFF.

The chain joins TRBV4-1 to TRBJ1-4, with D maybe TRBD1 (5 bases). Between the trimmed V and J ends, which lost 1 base and 8 bases, there was a span of 17 bases. Germline lookup yields CDR1 MGHRA and CDR2 YSYEKL. The CDR3 sequence is 16 residues long. The CDR3 DNA reads TGCGCCAGCAGCCAAGGAGGGACTCTCGTTGGCGAAAAACTGTTTTTT. Translation gives CASSQGGTLVGEKLFF.

The CDR3 spells CASSAGWGQSSYEQYF. The CDR3 nucleotides read TGTGCCAGCTCCGCGGGGTGGGGACAGTCGTCCTACGAGCAGTACTTC. The rearrangement uses TRBV18 and TRBJ2-7; a possible D gene is TRBD1 (7 bases). CDR3 size: 16 residues. The germline V gene has CDR1 KGHSH and CDR2 LQKENI. Trimming left V 6 bases short and J 1 base short, with 19 bases between. Full variable domain (remainder filled in from reference TRBV18 and TRBJ2-7): NAGVMQNPRHLVRRRGQEARLRCSPMKGHSHVYWYRQLPEEGLKFMVYLQKENIIDESGMPKERFSAEFPKEGPSILRIQQVVRGDSAAYFCASSAGWGQSSYEQYFGPGTRLTVT.

The chain carries TRBV7-2 and TRBJ1-5; TRBD1 might be the D (6 bases). V lost 4 bases, J lost 5 bases, and 12 bases lay in between. Germline lookup yields CDR1 SGHTA and CDR2 FQGNSA. The CDR3 runs 14 residues. CDR3: CASSWDTGYQPQHF. DNA of the CDR3: TGTGCCAGCAGCTGGGACACGGGCTATCAGCCCCAGCATTTT.

The chain couples TRBV11-3 to TRBJ2-1; the D is unclear. CDR1 and CDR2 (germline): SGHNT, YENEEA. Trimming pared 5 bases from V and 9 bases from J, leaving 14 bases between. CDR3 size: 13 residues. Here the CDR3 DNA reads TGTGCCAGCAGCGCCGCAAGTAGGAGTGAGCAGTTCTTC. Translation: CASSAASRSEQFF.

The chain combines TRBV3-1 (or the pseudogene TRBV3-2) with TRBJ2-2; D is perhaps TRBD1 (7 bases). This CDR3 has 16 residues. CDR1 is LGHDT, CDR2 YNNKEL, per germline (reference sequence). V was trimmed by 4 bases and J by 5 bases, leaving 17 bases between them. CDR3 sequence: CASSPGTARGTGELFF. The CDR3 coding sequence is TGTGCCAGCAGCCCTGGGACAGCACGGGGGACCGGGGAGCTGTTTTTT.

V gene TRBV11-3 combines with J gene TRBJ2-1; TRBD2 aligns across 11 bases. Trimming took 0 bases from V and 3 from J; bases not matched to a gene: 13. Germline V gives CDR1 SGHNT, CDR2 YENEEA. This CDR3 has 20 amino acids. CDR3 sequence: CASSLEFVSGRDVGYNEQFF. The DNA of the CDR3 is TGTGCCAGCAGCTTAGAGTTCGTTAGCGGGAGGGATGTAGGCTACAATGAGCAGTTCTTC. Full variable domain (remainder filled in from reference TRBV11-3 and TRBJ2-1): EAGVVQSPRYKIIEKKQPVAFWCNPISGHNTLYWYLQNLGQGPELLIRYENEEAVDDSQLPKDRFSAERLKGVDSTLKIQPAELGDSAVYLCASSLEFVSGRDVGYNEQFFGPGTRLTVL.

The chain combines TRBV18 with TRBJ2-5; no firm D call. CDR3 length equals 13 residues. Germline CDR1 and CDR2: KGHSH and LQKENI. The V gene lost 1 base and the J gene lost 3 bases, with 6 bases spanning the gap. The CDR3 sequence is CASSPRAEETQYF. The CDR3 coding sequence is TGTGCCAGCTCACCACGGGCAGAAGAGACCCAGTACTTC.

The J gene is TRBJ1-6, the V gene TRBV18; weak D call: TRBD1 (5 bases). The CDR3 is 15 residues long. From germline, CDR1 is KGHSH and CDR2 LQKENI. Between the trimmed V and J ends, which lost 3 bases and 6 bases, there was a span of 12 bases. CDR3 sequence reads: CASSPAGIGNSPLHF. The CDR3 nucleotides read TGTGCCAGCTCACCGGCAGGGATCGGTAATTCACCCCTCCACTTT.

This rearrangement joins TRBV14 to TRBJ2-6; weak D call: TRBD1 (6 bases). Trimming pared 3 bases from V and 2 bases from J, leaving 11 bases between. The length of the CDR3 is 16 residues. CDR1 SGHDN and CDR2 FVKESK come from the germline V gene. CDR3 amino acids: CASSHFGTTGANVLTF. Here the CDR3 DNA reads TGTGCCAGCAGCCACTTCGGGACAACTGGGGCCAACGTCCTGACTTTC. The whole variable domain, filled in from reference TRBV14 and TRBJ2-6, reads EAGVTQFPSHSVIEKGQTVTLRCDPISGHDNLYWYRRVMGKEIKFLLHFVKESKQDESGMPNNRFLAERTGGTYSTLKVQPAELEDSGVYFCASSHFGTTGANVLTFGAGSRLTVL.

V usage is TRBV5-4 and J usage is TRBJ2-1, with TRBD2 matching over 12 bases. The germline gives CDR1 SGHNT, CDR2 YYREEE (reference sequence). The CDR3 has 15 residues. Trimming cost V 1 base and J 7 bases; bases outside gene matches: 3. CDR3 sequence: CASSLKLAGGNEQFF. CDR3 nucleotide sequence: TGTGCCAGCAGCTTGAAACTAGCGGGAGGAAATGAGCAGTTCTTC. Drawing the rest from reference TRBV5-4 and TRBJ2-1, the complete variable domain is ETGVTQSPTHLIKTRGQQVTLRCSSQSGHNTVSWYQQALGQGPQFIFQYYREEENGRGNFPPRFSGLQFPNYSSELNVNALELDDSALYLCASSLKLAGGNEQFFGPGTRLTVL.

The gene calls are TRBV5-1 and TRBJ2-7; TRBD2 matches at 9 bases. J was trimmed by 1 base and V by 0 bases; bases with no gene match: 5. The CDR3 spans 16 residues. Germline assignment: CDR1 SGHRS and CDR2 YFSETQ. CDR3 sequence: CASSLDGGRGSYEQYF. The CDR3 DNA is TGCGCCAGCAGCTTGGACGGCGGGAGGGGTTCCTACGAGCAGTACTTC.

V gene TRBV6-5 combines with J gene TRBJ2-7; tentatively, D is TRBD1 (6 bases). The germline gives CDR1 MNHEY, CDR2 SVGAGI. This CDR3 has 14 residues. The germline V and J ends were trimmed by 5 bases and 3 bases, with 14 bases remaining between them. The CDR3 sequence is CASSRFRGSYEQYF. The CDR3 DNA is TGTGCCAGCAGTAGATTTAGGGGGAGCTACGAGCAGTACTTC.

The V call is TRBV4-1, the J call TRBJ2-7, with 9 nucleotides matching TRBD1. There are 15 residues in the CDR3. Germline V gene sequence: CDR1 MGHRA, CDR2 YSYEKL. The trim removed 3 bases at V and 6 bases at J, leaving 9 bases unmatched. CDR3 nucleotide sequence: TGCGCCAGCAGCCAGGCACCGGGACAGGGAATCGAGCAGTACTTC. Its translation: CASSQAPGQGIEQYF.